These 16 T cell receptor beta chains were all obtained from the same sample, sequenced in a study of shared clonotypes between healthy human individuals. Assay: immunoSEQ multiplex PCR; the TCRdb copy retains only in-frame clones and omits some. Of about 1 million clones listed, around 76% are singletons. Specimen: memory CD4+ T cells sorted from blood. Described subset: CD45RA-negative fraction. All receptors come from a man younger than 30 in good health.

With regard to this clone: One junction end disagrees with the germline gene, perhaps due to a read error. The chain links TRBV6-5 to TRBJ1-5; 10 positions agree with TRBD1. The CDR3 contains 15 residues. Germline V gives CDR1 MNHEY, CDR2 SVGAGI. The CDR3 DNA reads as TGTGCCAGCAGATCCCGGGACAGGGGCAACCAGCCCCAGCATTTT. Encoded protein: CASRSRDRGNQPQHF.

This clone has a single count. This chain connects TRBV5-1 to TRBJ2-7; D might be TRBD1 or TRBD2, each matching 5 bases. This CDR3 has 16 residues. V lost 4 bases, J lost 3 bases, and 20 bases lay in between. From germline, CDR1 is SGHRS and CDR2 YFSETQ. The CDR3 is CASSNTGTGGFYEQYF. In DNA form, the CDR3 reads TGCGCCAGCAGCAATACCGGGACCGGAGGCTTCTACGAGCAGTACTTC. Variable domain in full (rest from reference TRBV5-1 and TRBJ2-7): KAGVTQTPRYLIKTRGQQVTLSCSPISGHRSVSWYQQTPGQGLQFLFEYFSETQRNKGNFPGRFSGRQFSNSRSEMNVSTLELGDSALYLCASSNTGTGGFYEQYFGPGTRLTVT.

The rearrangement uses TRBV4-1 and TRBJ2-6; D ambiguous. The V end was cut by 0 bases, the J end by 0 bases, with 9 bases between. Germline V gives CDR1 MGHRA, CDR2 YSYEKL. CDR3 length equals 17 residues. The DNA for the CDR3 is TGCGCCAGCAGCCAAGATTTCTGGCCCTCTGGGGCCAACGTCCTGACTTTC. Translation gives CASSQDFWPSGANVLTF.

This clone was counted a few times. This chain joins TRBV10-3 and TRBJ2-7; unclear D gene. Germline CDR1 reads ENHRY; CDR2 reads SYGVKD. Trimming stripped 8 bases from V and 2 bases from J, with 7 bases between. The CDR3 is 11 amino acids. CDR3 coding DNA: TGTGCCATCGGAGAAGCCTACGAGCAGTACTTC. Translated, it gives CAIGEAYEQYF.

The chain couples TRBV5-1 to TRBJ2-7; TRBD2 matches at 9 bases. Trimming removed 6 bases from V and 5 bases from J; junction bases left unmatched: 15. Germline lookup yields CDR1 SGHRS and CDR2 YFSETQ. The CDR3 length is 16 residues. CDR3 amino acids: CASNEGSGSLVDEQYF. CDR3 nucleotide sequence: TGCGCCAGCAACGAGGGTAGCGGGAGTTTGGTGGACGAGCAGTACTTC.

The V gene is TRBV7-2, the J gene TRBJ2-7, with TRBD1 matching over 9 bases. Trimming cost V 3 bases and J 3 bases; bases outside gene matches: 6. The CDR3 has 15 residues. Per germline, CDR1 SGHTA and CDR2 FQGNSA. CDR3 coding DNA: TGTGCCAGCAGCTTTCAGGCGACAGGGGGCTACGAGCAGTACTTC. Amino acids: CASSFQATGGYEQYF.

The CDR3 nucleotides read TGTGCCAGCAGCCGACAGGGGGTGATACCTAATTCACCCCTCCACTTT. Its protein is CASSRQGVIPNSPLHF. V and J are TRBV7-9 and TRBJ1-6, with 9 positions matching TRBD1. The CDR3 covers 16 residues. CDR1 SEHNR and CDR2 FQNEAQ come from the germline V gene (reference sequence). Losses at the gene ends were 5 bases for V and 6 bases for J; bases not matched to a gene: 8. The whole variable domain, remainder taken from reference TRBV7-9 and TRBJ1-6, is DTGVSQNPRHKITKRGQNVTFRCDPISEHNRLYWYRQTLGQGPEFLTYFQNEAQLEKSRLLSDRFSAERPKGSFSTLEIQRTEQGDSAMYLCASSRQGVIPNSPLHFGNGTRLTVT.

V and J are TRBV18 and TRBJ2-1; 7 nucleotides align to TRBD1. V shed 3 bases and J 7 bases; nucleotides not matched to a gene: 9. The CDR3 covers 15 residues. Germline CDR1 and CDR2: KGHSH and LQKENI. CDR3 residues: CASSPQQGRMNEQFF. As DNA, the CDR3 is TGTGCCAGCTCACCTCAACAGGGGCGTATGAATGAGCAGTTCTTC.

Details on this clone: The junction departs from germline at one end; a sequencing error may be responsible. The chain has TRBV6-5 and TRBJ2-7; a possible D gene is TRBD1 (7 bases). Germline V gives CDR1 MNHEY, CDR2 SVGAGI. The CDR3 contains 14 residues. The CDR3 loop is CAISEFPQGGEQYF. The CDR3 bases are TGTGCCATCAGTGAATTTCCGCAGGGGGGCGAGCAGTACTTC.

This sequence joins TRBV5-6 and TRBJ2-5; a possible D gene is TRBD2 (7 bases). The V gene lost 9 bases and the J gene lost 5 bases, with 17 bases spanning the gap. The CDR3 consists of 13 residues. From germline, CDR1 is SGHDT and CDR2 YYEEEE. As DNA, the CDR3 is TGTGCCACACAGCCGCGGGGGCTGGAGACCCAGTACTTC. Protein sequence: CATQPRGLETQYF.

The CDR3 spells CAISQGGRQETQYF. In DNA, the CDR3 is TGTGCCATCAGCCAGGGGGGGCGGCAAGAGACCCAGTACTTC. This chain links TRBV10-3 with TRBJ2-5, with D perhaps matching TRBD1 or TRBD2 (7 bases each). Deletions cut 6 bases from V and 2 bases from J, with 13 bases between. The CDR3 length is 14 residues. CDR1 is ENHRY, CDR2 SYGVKD, per germline.

This clone came up a few times. This chain links TRBV5-8 with TRBJ1-2; 7 nucleotides agree with TRBD1. V trimming: 5 bases; J trimming: 1 base; junction bases outside the gene matches: 2. Germline V gene sequence: CDR1 SGHTS, CDR2 YDEGEE. The length of the CDR3 is 13 residues. CDR3 region: CASRAGGNYGYTF. CDR3 nucleotides: TGTGCCAGCAGGGCAGGGGGTAACTATGGCTACACCTTC.

This clone appeared a single time. This chain links TRBV2 with TRBJ1-5; D is perhaps TRBD1 (5 bases). With 8 bases removed from V and 3 bases from J, the gap between germline ends came to 17 bases. Germline V CDR1 and CDR2: SNHLY, FYNNEI. This CDR3 has 15 residues. The CDR3 DNA reads TGTGCCAGCCAGCAGTCGCAGGGCCCCAATCAGCCCCAGCATTTT. Its translation is CASQQSQGPNQPQHF.

This chain joins TRBV30 and TRBJ2-7, with TRBD2 matching 7 bases. The V gene end was trimmed by 1 base and the J gene end by 7 bases; junction bases not matched to a gene: 16. The CDR3 has 16 amino acids. From germline, CDR1 is GTSNPN and CDR2 SVGIG (reference sequence). The CDR3 reads CAWSAKGSSGGLEQYF. The CDR3 nucleotides read TGTGCCTGGAGTGCCAAGGGGTCTAGCGGCGGTTTGGAGCAGTACTTC.

Ten or more counts support this clone. Other DNA sequences in this sample translate to the same CDR3. J is TRBJ2-5 and V is TRBV19; TRBD2 might be the D (5 bases). Trimming cost V 8 bases and J 4 bases, with 5 bases left between them. Germline CDR1 is LNHDA and CDR2 is SQIVND (reference sequence). CDR3 size: 10 residues. The CDR3 loop is CASGRETQYF. As DNA, the CDR3 is TGTGCCAGTGGGAGAGAGACCCAGTACTTC.

This clone was counted only a few times. The V gene is TRBV7-2, the J gene TRBJ1-2, with TRBD1 matching over 10 bases. CDR3 size: 17 residues. CDR1 is SGHTA, CDR2 FQGNSA, per germline. V lost 3 bases and J lost 0; bases outside the gene matches: 7. CDR3 residues: CASSFGRQGAANYGYTF. The CDR3 nucleotides are TGTGCCAGCAGCTTTGGGAGACAGGGGGCCGCTAACTATGGCTACACCTTC.